Below are 6 T cell receptor beta chains sequenced from a single sample in a study of blood T cell repertoires in COVID-19. TCRdb keeps only in-frame clones here, not all; method: immunoSEQ multiplex PCR. The sample records about 260,000 clones, approximately 88% being singletons. Sequencing was done on a sample of peripheral blood. The receptor source for this set is a woman aged 70-85 years with COVID-19, enrolled during active disease.

J is TRBJ1-6 and V is TRBV19; 8 bases are a match to TRBD1. Trimming took 6 bases from V and 5 from J; bases not matched to a gene: 12. CDR1 is LNHDA, CDR2 SQIVND, per germline (reference sequence). CDR3 length: 17 amino acids. CDR3 nucleotides: TGTGCCAGTAGCCGCGTCCAGACAGGGGTCGATAATTCACCCCTCCACTTT. Translating it yields CASSRVQTGVDNSPLHF. Based on the CDR3 plus reference TRBV19 and TRBJ1-6, the full variable domain is DGGITQSPKYLFRKEGQNVTLSCEQNLNHDAMYWYRQDPGQGLRLIYYSQIVNDFQKGDIAEGYSVSREKKESFPLTVTSAQKNPTAFYLCASSRVQTGVDNSPLHFGNGTRLTVT.

The chain recombines TRBV29-1 with TRBJ2-4; 8 bases match TRBD1. J was trimmed by 7 bases and V by 7 bases; bases with no gene match: 6. This CDR3 region has 12 residues. The V gene's germline CDR1 is SQVTM and CDR2 ANQGSEA. CDR3 DNA sequence: TGCAGCGGGGGACAGGTCGCGAACATTCAGTACTTC. Protein product: CSGGQVANIQYF.

J is TRBJ1-4 and V is TRBV19; 12 bases match TRBD1. Trimming took 5 bases from V and 8 from J; bases not matched to a gene: 6. The CDR3 consists of 15 residues. Germline CDR1 and CDR2: LNHDA and SQIVND (reference sequence). The CDR3 here is CASSVGTGGKEKLFF. In DNA form, the CDR3 reads TGTGCCAGTAGTGTTGGGACAGGGGGCAAAGAAAAACTGTTTTTT. The full variable domain, its missing parts supplied by reference TRBV19 and TRBJ1-4, is DGGITQSPKYLFRKEGQNVTLSCEQNLNHDAMYWYRQDPGQGLRLIYYSQIVNDFQKGDIAEGYSVSREKKESFPLTVTSAQKNPTAFYLCASSVGTGGKEKLFFGSGTQLSVL.

This clone was observed once. The gene calls are TRBV9 and TRBJ1-1, with TRBD1 identical over 10 bases. There are 16 residues in the CDR3. Germline-derived CDR1 and CDR2 are SGDLS and YYNGEE. Trimming took 3 bases from V and 2 from J; bases not matched to a gene: 7. CDR3 sequence reads: CASSAGDRGGNTEAFF. CDR3 bases: TGTGCCAGCAGCGCGGGGGACAGGGGTGGAAACACTGAAGCTTTCTTT.

The J gene is TRBJ1-5, the V gene TRBV9; TRBD1 matches at 8 bases. V gave up 5 bases and J gave up 8 bases; unmatched junction bases: 6. CDR1 SGDLS and CDR2 YYNGEE come from the germline V gene. The CDR3 sequence is 13 residues long. CDR3 sequence (DNA): TGTGCCAGCAGAGAACAGGGGGGGGAGCCCCAGCATTTT. Translating it yields CASREQGGEPQHF.

This clone was seen once. DNA for the CDR3: TGTGCCAGCAGCCCCGGGACTAGCCGAATTGGCACAGATACGCAGTATTTT. This sequence encodes CASSPGTSRIGTDTQYF. The chain couples TRBV6-2 or TRBV6-3 to TRBJ2-3; 9 bases match TRBD2. J was trimmed by 1 base and V by 6 bases; bases with no gene match: 11. The CDR3 has 17 residues. Germline-derived CDR1 and CDR2 are MNHEY and SVGEGT.